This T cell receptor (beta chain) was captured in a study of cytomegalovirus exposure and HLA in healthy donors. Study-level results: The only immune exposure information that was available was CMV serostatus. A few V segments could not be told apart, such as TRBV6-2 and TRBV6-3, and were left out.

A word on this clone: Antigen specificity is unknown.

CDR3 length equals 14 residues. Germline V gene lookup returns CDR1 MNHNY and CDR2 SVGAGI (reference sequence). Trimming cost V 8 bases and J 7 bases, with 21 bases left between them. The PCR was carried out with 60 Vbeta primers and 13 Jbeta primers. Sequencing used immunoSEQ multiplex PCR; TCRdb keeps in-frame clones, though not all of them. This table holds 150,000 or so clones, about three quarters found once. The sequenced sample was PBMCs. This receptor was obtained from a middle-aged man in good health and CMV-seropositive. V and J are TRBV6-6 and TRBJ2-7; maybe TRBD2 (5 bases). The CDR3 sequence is CASSKDLTSNEQYF. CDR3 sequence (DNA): TGTGCCAGCTCAAAGGACTTAACCTCTAATGAGCAGTACTTC.